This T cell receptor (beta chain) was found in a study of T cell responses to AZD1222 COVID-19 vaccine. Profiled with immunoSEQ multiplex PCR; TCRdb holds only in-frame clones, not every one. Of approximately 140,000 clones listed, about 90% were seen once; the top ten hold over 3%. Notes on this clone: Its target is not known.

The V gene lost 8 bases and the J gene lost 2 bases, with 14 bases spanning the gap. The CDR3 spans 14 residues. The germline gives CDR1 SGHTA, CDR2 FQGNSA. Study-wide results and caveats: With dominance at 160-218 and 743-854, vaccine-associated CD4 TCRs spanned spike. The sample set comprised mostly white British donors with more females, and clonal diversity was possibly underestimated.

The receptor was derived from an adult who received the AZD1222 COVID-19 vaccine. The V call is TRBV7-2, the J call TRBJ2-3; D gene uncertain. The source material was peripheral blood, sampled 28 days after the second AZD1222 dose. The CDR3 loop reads CASGEPRNTDTQYF. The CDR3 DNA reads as TGTGCCAGCGGCGAACCGAGGAACACAGATACGCAGTATTTT.